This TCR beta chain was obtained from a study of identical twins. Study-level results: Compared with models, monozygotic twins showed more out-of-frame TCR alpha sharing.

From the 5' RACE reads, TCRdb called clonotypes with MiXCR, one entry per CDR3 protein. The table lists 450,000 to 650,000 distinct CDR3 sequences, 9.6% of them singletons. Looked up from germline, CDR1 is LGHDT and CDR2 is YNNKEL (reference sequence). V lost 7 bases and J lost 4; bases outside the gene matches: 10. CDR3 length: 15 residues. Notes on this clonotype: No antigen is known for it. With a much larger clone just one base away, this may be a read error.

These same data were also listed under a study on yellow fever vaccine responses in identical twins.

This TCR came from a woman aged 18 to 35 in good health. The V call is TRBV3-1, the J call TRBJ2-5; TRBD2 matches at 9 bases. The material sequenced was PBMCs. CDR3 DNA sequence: TGTGCCAGCACCCTTCCGCGGGAGGGCTTAGAGACCCAGTACTTC. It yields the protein CASTLPREGLETQYF.